This record looks at one T cell receptor beta chain sequence and its context. Its target is unknown. The protocol was immunoSEQ multiplex PCR, while the TCRdb copy is restricted to in-frame clones and leaves out a portion. Of around 100,000 clones listed, 80% to 95% were seen once; the top ten hold approximately 1.2%. This sample is part of a study of graft-versus-host responses after intestinal transplantation. Whole-study context: Recipients received multivisceral, liver-intestinal, or isolated intestinal transplants. Recipients across the board were started on anti-thymocyte globulin induction, then kept on tacrolimus and steroids for two to three years.

Notes on the study in general: Investigators detected GvH clones in recipient marrow, with some emerging earlier in ileum or blood. Peak GvH clone levels in circulation were associated with early post-transplant HvG declines.

The receptor was isolated from a human donor who received an intestinal transplant. Sequences were derived from unstimulated CD8+ T cells sorted from spleen or lymph node cells, sampled before intestinal transplant.

The CDR3 reads CASSLAHGLSASTDTQYF. CDR3 DNA sequence: TGTGCCAGCAGCTTAGCTCATGGGTTATCCGCTAGCACAGATACGCAGTATTTT. The rearrangement uses TRBV7-8 and TRBJ2-3; D remains unclear. The CDR3 is 18 residues long. The germline gives CDR1 SGHVS, CDR2 FQNEAQ. V was shortened by 0 bases and J by 0 bases, with 16 bases between the two germline ends.